A single sample gave rise to the 26 T cell receptor beta chains below, sequenced in a study of cytomegalovirus exposure and HLA in healthy donors. Assay used: immunoSEQ multiplex PCR; TCRdb lists only in-frame clones, some missing. Of approximately 150,000 clones in the sample, about nine tenths were seen once. Sequencing was carried out using PBMCs. The source is a man between 18 and 35 years old in good health and CMV-seropositive.

This sequence joins TRBV13 and TRBJ2-5, with D perhaps TRBD2 (6 bases). V shed 0 bases and J shed 9 bases, with 8 bases lying between them. The CDR3 runs to 12 residues. CDR1 and CDR2 (germline): PRHDT, FYEKMQ (reference sequence). CDR3 DNA: TGTGCCAGCAGCTTAGGGCGGAGGGCCCAGTACTTC. It codes for CASSLGRRAQYF.

This sequence joins TRBV6-6 and TRBJ1-2, with D tentatively TRBD1 (6 bases). CDR1 is MNHNY, CDR2 SVGAGI, per germline (reference sequence). The CDR3 contains 12 residues. The V end was cut by 6 bases, the J end by 7 bases, with 12 bases between. CDR3 protein: CASRTGTSGYTF. The CDR3 DNA reads TGTGCCAGCAGAACTGGGACATCTGGCTACACCTTC.

In its sample, this clone was seen a few times. This sequence joins TRBV4-1 and TRBJ1-1, with 9 bases fitting TRBD1. The CDR3 spans 14 residues. CDR1 is MGHRA and CDR2 is YSYEKL in the germline V gene. With V trimmed by 2 bases and J by 3 bases, 1 base remained unmatched. This CDR3 is CASSQTGGYTEAFF. As DNA, the CDR3 is TGCGCCAGCAGCCAAACAGGGGGCTACACTGAAGCTTTCTTT.

The DNA for the CDR3 is TGCGCCAGCAGCCAACCCACTAGTAGCTACGAGCAGTACTTC. It is translated as CASSQPTSSYEQYF. The chain recombines TRBV4-1 with TRBJ2-7; weak D call: TRBD2 (5 bases). This CDR3 is built from 14 residues. Germline-derived CDR1 and CDR2 are MGHRA and YSYEKL. V was shortened by 2 bases and J by 3 bases, with 11 bases between the two germline ends.

The chain links TRBV25-1 to TRBJ2-3, with D tentatively TRBD2 (6 bases). Germline CDR1 and CDR2: MGHDK and SYGVNS. This CDR3 is 18 amino acids long. Trimming stripped 3 bases from V and 2 bases from J, with 21 bases between. DNA of the CDR3: TGTGCCAGCAGTGAGGGGGGATTGCTGCGTGGCCTCACAGATACGCAGTATTTT. This translates into CASSEGGLLRGLTDTQYF.

Only one count was recorded for this clone. The genes are TRBV7-8 and TRBJ2-2; 7 bases are a match to TRBD2. The CDR3 covers 16 residues. V shed 5 bases, J shed 2 bases, and the junction held 8 bases outside the gene matches. Germline CDR1 reads SGHVS; CDR2 reads FQNEAQ. CDR3 bases: TGTGCCAGCAGCACCTTAGGAGCGGGAAACACCGGGGAGCTGTTTTTT. Translated, it gives CASSTLGAGNTGELFF.

This clone has just one count. The chain couples TRBV2 to TRBJ2-7, with TRBD2 matching over 9 bases. J was trimmed by 1 base and V by 8 bases; bases with no gene match: 0. There are 12 residues in the CDR3. Germline V gene data show CDR1 as SNHLY and CDR2 as FYNNEI. The CDR3 DNA reads TGTGCCAGCCTAGCGGGATCCTACGAGCAGTACTTC. Its protein is CASLAGSYEQYF.

V gene TRBV4-3 combines with J gene TRBJ2-1; D possibly corresponds to TRBD2 (5 bases). CDR1 is LGHNA, CDR2 YSLEER, per germline. This CDR3 region has 17 residues. Trimming removed 0 bases from V and 2 bases from J, with 14 bases in between. The CDR3 here is CASSQEGIGVPYNEQFF. CDR3 DNA sequence: TGCGCCAGCAGCCAAGAAGGGATCGGGGTGCCCTACAATGAGCAGTTCTTC.

V and J are TRBV15 and TRBJ2-5; TRBD2 is a possible D gene (7 bases). Per germline, CDR1 LNHNV and CDR2 YYDKDF (reference sequence). The CDR3 has 15 residues. V was trimmed by 3 bases and J by 2 bases, leaving 13 bases between them. CDR3 coding DNA: TGTGCCACCAGCAGGATGGGGGGGGCTCAAGAGACCCAGTACTTC. Protein sequence: CATSRMGGAQETQYF.

This chain uses TRBV27 with TRBJ2-1, with TRBD1 matching over 9 bases. The ends lost 3 bases at V and 7 bases at J; junction bases unmatched: 10. This CDR3 has 16 residues. Germline V lookup: CDR1 MNHEY, CDR2 SMNVEV (reference sequence). In DNA, the CDR3 is TGTGCCAGCAGTTTGGCCGGGACAGGGAGGCCTAATGAGCAGTTCTTC. Residues: CASSLAGTGRPNEQFF.

In nucleotides, the CDR3 is TGTGCCAGCTCACCATATGTCTTCTCTGGAAACACCATATATTTT. It translates to CASSPYVFSGNTIYF. The chain joins TRBV18 to TRBJ1-3, with D unclear. Germline V gives CDR1 KGHSH, CDR2 LQKENI. The CDR3 loop spans 15 amino acids. The V end was cut by 2 bases, the J end by 0 bases, with 8 bases between.

The chain recombines TRBV7-3 with TRBJ2-1; 10 bases match TRBD2. With V trimmed by 0 bases and J by 7 bases, 6 bases remained unmatched. Germline CDR1 and CDR2: SGHTA and FQGTGA. The CDR3 has 16 amino acids. The CDR3 reads CASSLTISGGGNEQFF. The CDR3 nucleotides read TGTGCCAGCAGCTTAACGATAAGCGGGGGGGGGAATGAGCAGTTCTTC.

Note on this clone: The junction shows a germline mismatch at one end, possibly a read error. The chain uses TRBV4-1 and TRBJ1-4; 8 bases are shared with TRBD1. Per germline, CDR1 MGHRA and CDR2 YSYEKL. The CDR3 is 12 amino acids. The CDR3 sequence: CASSQDGDRRLF. The CDR3 DNA is TGCGCCAGCAGCCAAGATGGGGACAGGAGGCTTTTT.

This clone was observed a single time. The chain employs TRBV13 and TRBJ2-3, with 12 nucleotides matching TRBD1. V was clipped by 5 bases and J by 7 bases; unmatched bases: 10. Germline loops: CDR1 PRHDT, CDR2 FYEKMQ (reference sequence). The CDR3 contains 16 residues. CDR3: CASSAPGTGGMNTQYF. CDR3 in DNA: TGTGCCAGCAGCGCCCCCGGGACAGGGGGCATGAATACGCAGTATTTT.

The V call is TRBV2, the J call TRBJ2-1; 8 nucleotides agree with TRBD2. The CDR3 totals 13 residues. J was trimmed by 8 bases and V by 5 bases; bases with no gene match: 5. Germline V gene data show CDR1 as SNHLY and CDR2 as FYNNEI. CDR3: CASSTSGGDEQFF. The CDR3 coding sequence is TGTGCCAGCAGTACTAGCGGAGGGGATGAGCAGTTCTTC.

This chain links TRBV29-1 with TRBJ1-4; 9 nucleotides align to TRBD1. The CDR3 is 12 residues long. Germline V gene lookup returns CDR1 SQVTM and CDR2 ANQGSEA. The junction had 3 bases not matched to a gene; V was cut back by 3 bases and J by 10 bases. CDR3 loop: CSVELGQGKLFF. Here the CDR3 DNA reads TGCAGCGTTGAGTTGGGACAGGGAAAACTGTTTTTT.

V and J are TRBV25-1 and TRBJ1-1; D remains unclear. Trimming took off 6 bases at V and 1 base at J, with 3 bases between the two ends. Looked up from germline, CDR1 is MGHDK and CDR2 is SYGVNS. This CDR3 spans 11 amino acids. CDR3 amino acids: CASRANTEAFF. The CDR3 region has the DNA TGTGCCAGCAGGGCGAACACTGAAGCTTTCTTT.

This chain uses TRBV29-1 with TRBJ2-2, with no clear D. Germline-derived CDR1 and CDR2 are SQVTM and ANQGSEA. V lost 5 bases, J lost 1 base, and 5 bases lay in between. The CDR3 loop spans 12 amino acids. CDR3 coding DNA: TGCAGCGTTTACAGGAACACCGGGGAGCTGTTTTTT. As protein: CSVYRNTGELFF.

This chain connects TRBV11-2 to TRBJ2-1; TRBD2 is a possible D gene (6 bases). The CDR3 is made up of 15 amino acids. Germline assignment: CDR1 SGHAT and CDR2 FQNNGV. The V gene lost 5 bases and the J gene lost 5 bases, with 16 bases spanning the gap. The CDR3 sequence is CASSPAQGLNNEQFF. CDR3 nucleotide sequence: TGTGCCAGCAGCCCAGCCCAGGGACTTAACAATGAGCAGTTCTTC.

On this clone: An end of the junction differs from the germline gene, which may be a read error. This chain links TRBV9 with TRBJ2-3, with unresolved D. Germline V CDR1 and CDR2: SGDLS, YYNGEE. This CDR3 is 14 amino acids long. The CDR3 bases are TGTGCCAACAGCCTTAGGAGTTGGACAGATACGCAGTATTTT. It translates to CANSLRSWTDTQYF.

The rearrangement uses TRBV18 and TRBJ2-3, with a possible D match to TRBD1 (6 bases). This CDR3 has 12 amino acids. Trimming took 3 bases from V and 6 from J, leaving 7 bases between them. Germline-derived CDR1 and CDR2 are KGHSH and LQKENI. In DNA, the CDR3 is TGTGCCAGCTCACCCACAGGGGATACGCAGTATTTT. The encoded protein is CASSPTGDTQYF.

The chain uses TRBV6-5 and TRBJ2-3, with a weak D call TRBD2 (6 bases). V lost 0 bases and J lost 2, with 12 bases in between. In germline, CDR1 is MNHEY, CDR2 SVGAGI. CDR3 size: 16 residues. The CDR3 nucleotides are TGTGCCAGCAGTTACTCGCTACGGGGACTCACAGATACGCAGTATTTT. Its translation is CASSYSLRGLTDTQYF.

This clone was seen a handful of times. V is TRBV7-9 and J is TRBJ1-4; maybe TRBD1 (6 bases). CDR1 and CDR2 from the germline V gene are SEHNR and FQNEAQ (reference sequence). V was pared by 6 bases and J by 4 bases, with 18 bases between. This CDR3 has 16 residues. This CDR3 reads CASSTSQTGVNEKLFF. CDR3 DNA: TGTGCCAGCAGTACATCCCAGACAGGAGTTAATGAAAAACTGTTTTTT.

The J gene is TRBJ2-2, the V gene TRBV9, with TRBD2 matching over 16 bases. Trimming at V came to 3 bases and at J to 6 bases, leaving 2 bases not matched to a gene. The CDR3 runs 16 residues. Germline CDR1 and CDR2: SGDLS and YYNGEE. CDR3 nucleotides: TGTGCCAGCAGCGCCGGGACTAGCGGGAGGGCCGGGGAGCTGTTTTTT. Its translation is CASSAGTSGRAGELFF.

The chain joins TRBV30 to TRBJ1-5; maybe TRBD1 (6 bases). Germline lookup yields CDR1 GTSNPN and CDR2 SVGIG (reference sequence). V lost 1 base and J 0 bases, leaving 16 bases between the germline ends. This CDR3 has 17 residues. The CDR3 loop is CAWSATSQGLSNQPQHF. CDR3 nucleotide sequence: TGTGCCTGGAGTGCTACCTCACAGGGCCTTAGCAATCAGCCCCAGCATTTT.

The rearrangement links TRBV7-2 to TRBJ2-7; 7 nucleotides agree with TRBD1. The CDR3 loop spans 13 amino acids. Germline V gives CDR1 SGHTA, CDR2 FQGNSA. J gave up 12 bases and V 4 bases, and 12 bases lay outside the gene matches. The CDR3 region has the DNA TGTGCCAGCAGCTATGGGACAGCTAGTCCTGGGTACTTC. Its translation is CASSYGTASPGYF.